This T cell receptor (beta chain) was captured in a study of T cell responses to AZD1222 COVID-19 vaccine. About the research overall: Researchers grouped second doses given at about 4 or about 12 weeks into one pool.

The protocol was immunoSEQ multiplex PCR, while the TCRdb copy is restricted to in-frame clones and leaves out a portion. Of fewer than 150,000 clones listed, approximately 90% are singletons. V lost 2 bases and J lost 0, with 9 bases in between. The CDR3 covers 15 residues. The germline V gene encodes CDR1 LGHNA and CDR2 YSLEER. The receptor comes from an adult in good health. This specimen consisted of peripheral blood, obtained on day 0 of AZD1222 vaccination. The rearrangement links TRBV4-3 to TRBJ2-3; a weak D match, TRBD1 (6 bases). The CDR3 DNA is TGCGCCAGCAGCCAAAAGGGGGACAGCACAGATACGCAGTATTTT. As protein: CASSQKGDSTDTQYF.